The rows below give T cell receptor beta chains drawn from one sample of a study of T cell repertoires in cytomegalovirus infection. TCRdb re-analysed the reads in MiXCR, keeping a single row per CDR3 protein. Of under 200,000 distinct CDR3 sequences listed, less than 9.5% are singletons. The sequenced sample consisted of PBMCs. The receptors come from a human donor in good health (CMV status not recorded). Some clones in this sample may be carry-over from other donors' samples. The CDR3 runs from the conserved cysteine through the conserved F or W. The order of the fields is clone size, D gene, J gene, V gene, CDR3 length, CDR3 DNA, CDR3 protein. D genes are given only for firm matches. Only some rows state a clone size, as once, few, many or a class for expanded clones.

>-|TRBD2|TRBJ2-1|TRBV6-2/TRBV6-3|16
TGTGCCAGCAGTTACGGGGGGGGAACAGCCTACAATGAGCAGTTCTTC
CASSYGGGTAYNEQFF
>many|TRBD2|TRBJ2-7|TRBV7-2|19
TGTGCCAGCAGCTGGACAGTTCAGGGACTAGCGGGGGGGCTCAACGAGCAGTACTTC
CASSWTVQGLAGGLNEQYF
>many|TRBD1|TRBJ1-2|TRBV7-9|13
TGTGCCAGCAGCGGACAGGGAGTCTATGGCTACACCTTC
CASSGQGVYGYTF
>many|-|TRBJ1-2|TRBV7-2|16
TGTGCCAGCAGCCTACCCGGGGCGACGGTGTATGGTGGCTACACCTTC
CASSLPGATVYGGYTF
>-|-|TRBJ1-3|TRBV5-1|17
TGCGCCAGCAGCCCAAGTGGACCCCAGAGCTCTGGAAACACCATATATTTT
CASSPSGPQSSGNTIYF
>-|-|TRBJ2-2|TRBV29-1|12
TGCAGCGTGGTACACAGGGCCGGGGAGCTGTTTTTT
CSVVHRAGELFF
>many|-|TRBJ1-5|TRBV7-2|16
TGTGCCAGCAGCCCCGGACCTTTGCTGGGCAATCAGCCCCAGCATTTT
CASSPGPLLGNQPQHF
>few|-|TRBJ2-6|TRBV28|15
TGTGCCAGCGGGGAGACCCTTTCTGGGGCCAACGTCCTGACTTTC
CASGETLSGANVLTF
>many|TRBD2|TRBJ2-7|TRBV7-2|15
TGTGCCAGCAGCCAGCGGGGGGGCCGGTTCTACGAGCAGTACTTC
CASSQRGGRFYEQYF
>many|-|TRBJ2-1|TRBV7-2|14
TGTGCCAGCAGCTTAGATCGGACAGTCGATGAGCAGTTCTTC
CASSLDRTVDEQFF
>-|-|TRBJ1-1|TRBV12-3/TRBV12-4|15
TGTGCCAGCAGTTTAGCGCGCCTAATGAACACTGAAGCTTTCTTT
CASSLARLMNTEAFF
>few|-|TRBJ1-5|TRBV15|12
TGTGCCACCAGAACCCCGGATCAGCCCCAGCATTTT
CATRTPDQPQHF
>-|TRBD1|TRBJ2-5|TRBV12-3/TRBV12-4|16
TGTGCCAGCAGTTTAACCGGGACAGGGGGCCGGGAGACCCAGTACTTC
CASSLTGTGGRETQYF
>-|TRBD1|TRBJ1-2|TRBV5-1|15
TGCGCCAGCAGCTTGGAACAGGGGCAGTACTATGGCTACACCTTC
CASSLEQGQYYGYTF
>many|TRBD2|TRBJ2-7|TRBV20-1|13
TGCAGTGCTAGAGGCGCGGGAGTTTACGAGCAGTACTTC
CSARGAGVYEQYF
>many|-|TRBJ2-6|TRBV25-1|17
TGTGCCAGCAGTGAAACCCACGGCGGGACTGGGGCCAACGTCCTGACTTTC
CASSETHGGTGANVLTF
>few|-|TRBJ2-7|TRBV5-4|15
TGTGCCAGCAGCGGACTCCGGGACGGGGATTACGAGCAGTACTTC
CASSGLRDGDYEQYF
>-|TRBD2|TRBJ2-7|TRBV6-8|14
TGTGCCAGCAGTTCGGGACTAGGGACCTACGAGCAGTACTTC
CASSSGLGTYEQYF
>-|-|TRBJ2-7|TRBV29-1|13
TGCAGCGTTAGAACGGATTATTCCTACGAGCAGTACTTC
CSVRTDYSYEQYF
>few|TRBD1|TRBJ1-1|TRBV20-1|16
TGCAGTGCTAGAAAGAACCTCGACAGGGTGAACACTGAAGCTTTCTTT
CSARKNLDRVNTEAFF
>many|TRBD1|TRBJ1-2|TRBV7-2|16
TGTGCCAGCAGCTCCGGGACAGGGGTAGTTCCCTATGGCTACACCTTC
CASSSGTGVVPYGYTF
>many|-|TRBJ1-4|TRBV7-3|15
TGTGCCAGCAGCCCCCTAGGGGGGACTAATGAAAAACTGTTTTTT
CASSPLGGTNEKLFF
>many|TRBD2|TRBJ2-1|TRBV6-2/TRBV6-3|15
TGTGCCAGCATCGTAGGACTAGCGGGCTACAATGAGCAGTTCTTC
CASIVGLAGYNEQFF
>-|-|TRBJ1-2|TRBV6-1|14
TGTGCCAGCAGGTCAGGGGCGCGCGTCTATGGCTACACCTTC
CASRSGARVYGYTF
>many|-|TRBJ1-1|TRBV29-1|14
TGCAGCGTTGAAGATCGGGGCGGGACGACTGAAGCTTTCTTT
CSVEDRGGTTEAFF
>-|-|TRBJ2-7|TRBV6-6|15
TGTGCCAGCAGAAAGGGGGCTAGCGGCTCTTACGGGCAGTACTTC
CASRKGASGSYGQYF
>-|-|TRBJ2-7|TRBV29-1|11
TGCAGCGTTGCGTGGTCCTACGAGCAGTACTTC
CSVAWSYEQYF
>many|TRBD1|TRBJ2-5|TRBV6-2/TRBV6-3|14
TGTGCCAGCATTGGGGACAGACCACAAGAGACCCAGTACTTC
CASIGDRPQETQYF
>-|TRBD2|TRBJ2-3|TRBV15|16
TGTGCCACCAGCAGACCGGGGGGTAGCTGGGCAGATACGCAGTATTTT
CATSRPGGSWADTQYF
>many|TRBD1|TRBJ2-7|TRBV14|15
TGTGCCAGCAGCCGTGGACAGGGGGCCTCCTACGAGCAGTACTTC
CASSRGQGASYEQYF
>many|TRBD1|TRBJ2-3|TRBV28|13
TGTGCCAGCAGTTCCACAGGGGGAGATACGCAGTATTTT
CASSSTGGDTQYF
>few|TRBD2|TRBJ2-3|TRBV20-1|16
TGCAGTGCTAGCCGCCTTTTGCGGGGGGGCACAGATACGCAGTATTTT
CSASRLLRGGTDTQYF
>-|-|TRBJ2-3|TRBV30|13
TGTGCCTGGAGTGTACGGTCTCGAGATACGCAGTATTTT
CAWSVRSRDTQYF
>-|-|TRBJ2-5|TRBV20-1|10
TGCAGTGCTCCGGGAGAGACCCAGTACTTC
CSAPGETQYF
>many|-|TRBJ2-4|TRBV28|14
TGTGCCAGCAAGAACGGTTGGGGCAAAAACATTCAGTACTTC
CASKNGWGKNIQYF
>many|TRBD2|TRBJ2-1|TRBV27|15
TGTGCCAGCAGTTGGGTAGCGGGGACCTACAATGAGCAGTTCTTC
CASSWVAGTYNEQFF
>many|-|TRBJ1-1|TRBV27|14
TGTGCCAGCAGTTTATCTGGGGGGACCACTGAAGCTTTCTTT
CASSLSGGTTEAFF
>many|TRBD1|TRBJ2-5|TRBV9|17
TGTGCCAGCAGCCTCTCCGGGACAGGGGGTCGAAAAGAGACCCAGTACTTC
CASSLSGTGGRKETQYF
>many|-|TRBJ1-1|TRBV19|13
TGTGCCAGTAGTATTGGGGAAAACACTGAAGCTTTCTTT
CASSIGENTEAFF
>few|-|TRBJ2-3|TRBV5-5|16
TGTGCCAGCAGCTTGGGCGCCCCCAGGCCTCCCGATACGCAGTATTTT
CASSLGAPRPPDTQYF
>many|-|TRBJ1-2|TRBV28|14
TGTGCCAGCACCAAGGGCAGGGGCAGCTATGGCTACACCTTC
CASTKGRGSYGYTF
>many|-|TRBJ1-5|TRBV2|13
TGTGCCAGCCGGGGCTCTAGCAATCAGCCCCAGCATTTT
CASRGSSNQPQHF
>many|-|TRBJ2-6|TRBV7-2|15
TGTGCCAGCAGCTTCTCGGGCTCTGGGGCCAACGTCCTGACTTTC
CASSFSGSGANVLTF
>-|TRBD1|TRBJ1-5|TRBV12-3/TRBV12-4|15
TGTGCCAGCAGACGGACAGGGGGCCTCAATCAGCCCCAGCATTTT
CASRRTGGLNQPQHF
>many|-|TRBJ2-2|TRBV7-6|13
TGTGCCAGCAGCTTAGAGGTCGGCGGGGAGCTGTTTTTT
CASSLEVGGELFF
>-|-|TRBJ1-1|TRBV4-3|15
TGCGCCAGCAGCCAAGAAGCGGGAAGGAACACTGAAGCTTTCTTT
CASSQEAGRNTEAFF
>few|-|TRBJ1-2|TRBV28|15
TGTGCCAGCTACGGCGACAGTGGAGGGGACTATGGCTACACCTTC
CASYGDSGGDYGYTF
>many|-|TRBJ2-1|TRBV11-3|14
TGTGCCAGCAGCTTAGATAACTCCTACAATGAGCAGTTCTTC
CASSLDNSYNEQFF
>few|TRBD1|TRBJ1-2|TRBV11-2|13
TGTGCCAGCAGTCCGACAGGGTTCAGTGGCTACACCTTC
CASSPTGFSGYTF
>few|TRBD1|TRBJ1-1|TRBV20-1|12
TGCGTCAGACAGGGGGTGAACACTGAAGCTTTCTTT
CVRQGVNTEAFF
>many|TRBD2|TRBJ2-1|TRBV4-3|15
TGCGCCAGCAGTTCCGGGACTAGAGCGTTTGATGAGCAGTTCTTC
CASSSGTRAFDEQFF
>many|TRBD1|TRBJ2-1|TRBV7-2|14
TGTGCCAGCAGCTTGTCCAGGGGGCTTGGTGAGCAGTTCTTC
CASSLSRGLGEQFF
>many|-|TRBJ2-5|TRBV12-3/TRBV12-4|16
TGTGCCAGCAGCCTAGGAGGGCAGGGATGGCAAGAGACCCAGTACTTC
CASSLGGQGWQETQYF
>many|-|TRBJ2-1|TRBV7-2|15
TGTGCCAGCAGCTTAGCGCGGGGCAGCTACAATGAGCAGTTCTTC
CASSLARGSYNEQFF
>few|TRBD2|TRBJ2-2|TRBV12-3/TRBV12-4|14
TGTGCCAGCAGTTGGACTAGATCGACCGGGGAGCTGTTTTTT
CASSWTRSTGELFF
>-|-|TRBJ2-7|TRBV5-4|14
TGTGCCAGCAGCTCCGGACGGAATACCTACGAGCAGTACTTC
CASSSGRNTYEQYF
>many|-|TRBJ1-1|TRBV6-2/TRBV6-3|15
TGTGCCAGCAGTTATCAGGATAACATGAACACTGAAGCTTTCTTT
CASSYQDNMNTEAFF